This T cell receptor (beta chain) came from a study of identical twins (dated by TCRdb to about 2016). Regarding the complete study: TCR alpha and beta repertoires from monozygotic twins, unrelated adults of various ages and cord blood were deep-sequenced to test whether fetal clonotypes persist. To rule out contamination, the twin experiments were replicated at different times with different library preparation protocols.

Receptor amplification or capture employed 5' RACE. For sequencing, an Illumina HiSeq 2000 was employed. A universal primer binding site was introduced by template switching, and a unique molecular identifier was present in the final cDNA, enabling accurate counting of TCR cDNA molecules. First-strand cDNA for TCR alpha and beta chains was synthesized from specific primers in the conserved constant-segment region. To control for contamination, each cDNA library was double barcoded with a SMART-Mk sample barcode plus Illumina barcodes. TruSeq adapter sequences, together with Illumina sample barcodes, were added in two successive PCR steps. The TCR alpha and beta cDNA libraries were sequenced on the Illumina HiSeq platform using custom primers. The study's own analysis went as follows. Raw reads were processed with MiGEC to extract unique molecular identifiers, and MiXCR was used to determine CDR3 positions. For each individual, recombination models were inferred using an EM algorithm with the repgenHMM and IGoR tools. The analysis of shared clonotypes was done with the tcR package in R, with sharing normalized by the product of cloneset sizes. To study raw recombination free of thymic and clonal selection effects, out-of-frame nonproductive sequences were analyzed. In-frame beta chains were kept once TCRdb had trimmed the public reads at Q25 with fastp and called clones with MiXCR. Every CDR3 protein is listed once, alongside the most common genes and DNA of its rows. For this entry, the V and J calls and clone size follow TCRdb and not the study's own pipeline. This sample has about 460,000 distinct CDR3 sequences in its table, and 12% to 15% of those were observed once. Around 0.52% of the sample is held by the ten biggest clonotypes.

In regard to this clonotype: No antigen is known for it. No base qualities exist here, and no much larger clone lies one base off it.

Overall study results and their limits: Zero-insertion analyses could be partly confounded by invariant T cells such as MAIT and iNKT, though diverse VJ usage argued against such confounding for most clonotypes. Compared with coincidental sharing between unrelated individuals, an excess of low generation-probability sequences was observed among out-of-frame TCR alpha sequences shared between twins. Abundant cord blood beta clonotypes carried fewer insertions; young adult naive repertoires showed a weaker similar trend, while memory repertoires showed none. Because the same donors could not be followed over many years, the conclusions depended on cross-sectional statistical analysis. In monozygotic twins, out-of-frame TCR alpha sharing was systematically underestimated by recombination models, although the models agreed with sharing between unrelated individuals. A weaker excess of twin sharing was found in beta out-of-frame sequences because the signal-to-noise ratio was lowered by fewer shared sequences.

The germline V gene (reference sequence) yields DFQATT for CDR1 and SNEGSKA for CDR2. Ends trimmed: V by 5 bases, J by 1 base; bases unmatched to a gene: 4. From the cysteine up to the phenylalanine, the CDR3 has a length of 14 residues. The sequence is cut down to CDR3 DNA, 42 bases in frame from base 1. Every donor was a healthy Caucasian. The twin cohort comprised three pairs of female monozygotic twins, all aged roughly 18 to 29 years. Positive isolation kits from Invitrogen were used to isolate CD4+ and CD8+ T cell populations. These same records also appear under a second study, on yellow fever vaccine responses in identical twins. In that second paper, the authors write: According to the authors, the vaccine-induced T cell response in identical twins seemed to be partly convergent and partly specific to each individual. In identical twins, the study followed T cell clones that responded to the vaccine with precision.

The sequence came from a woman under 30 in good health. Sequencing was carried out using CD4+ T cells sorted from blood. The chain employs TRBV20-1 and TRBJ1-3; the junction holds 8 bases that match TRBD1. The nucleotides read TGCAGTGCTGTCGGACAGGGTTCTGGAAACACCATATATTTT. It specifies CSAVGQGSGNTIYF.